This T cell receptor (beta chain) was identified during a study of OX40 agonist ivuxolimab in advanced cancers. General study results and limits: Partial responders at 0.1-3.0 mg/kg showed near-lowest clonal expansion.

Researchers took blood at baseline, on cycle 4 day 1, and on cycle 7 day 1. This clone occurred a few times. The antigen is not known. Here immunoSEQ multiplex PCR was the method, and the copy in TCRdb shows in-frame clones only, minus some. The sample has fewer than 90,000 clones, 87% seen once. The ends lost 3 bases at V and 7 bases at J; junction bases unmatched: 5. Per the germline V gene, CDR1 is SGHAT and CDR2 is FQNNGV. CDR3 size: 15 residues. This clonotype was sampled from an adult with an advanced solid tumor such as melanoma, head and neck, liver or kidney cancer. The starting material was CD4+ or CD8+ T cells sorted from blood, obtained in a trial of the OX40 agonist ivuxolimab. The chain combines TRBV11-2 with TRBJ2-2, with 10 bases aligning to TRBD1. DNA of the CDR3: TGTGCCAGCAGCTTCCGGGACAGGGGCGGCGGGGAGCTGTTTTTT. Protein sequence: CASSFRDRGGGELFF.